Sequencing of this T cell receptor (beta chain) was carried out in a study of immune characterization of retroperitoneal liposarcoma. The germline V gene has CDR1 MNHNS and CDR2 SASEGT. Trimming shortened V by 4 bases and J by 2 bases, and 14 bases separated the two germline ends. This CDR3 region has 16 residues. TCRdb re-called the PCR reads with MiXCR, one entry per CDR3 protein. The data show some 2,900 distinct CDR3 sequences, with less than 55% seen just once and approximately 49% held by the top ten. The V gene is TRBV6-1, the J gene TRBJ1-4; D is uncertain. This clonotype was obtained from a male donor with retroperitoneal liposarcoma. Sequencing used tumor tissue. Written as DNA, the CDR3 is TGTGCCAGCAGTGCCCTGTCCCCTGGGACTAATGAAAAACTGTTTTTT. Translated, it gives CASSALSPGTNEKLFF.